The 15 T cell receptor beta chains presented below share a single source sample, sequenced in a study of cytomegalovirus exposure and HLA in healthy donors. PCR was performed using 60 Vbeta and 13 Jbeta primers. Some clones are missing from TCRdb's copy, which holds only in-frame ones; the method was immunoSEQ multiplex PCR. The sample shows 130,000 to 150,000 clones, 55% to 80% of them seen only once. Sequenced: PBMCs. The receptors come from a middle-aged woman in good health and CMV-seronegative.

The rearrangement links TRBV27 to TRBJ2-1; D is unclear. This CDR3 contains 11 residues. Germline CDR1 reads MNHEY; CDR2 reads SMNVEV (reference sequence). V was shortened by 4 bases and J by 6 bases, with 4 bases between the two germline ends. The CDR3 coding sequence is TGTGCCAGCAGTTCAGGCAATGAGCAGTTCTTC. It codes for CASSSGNEQFF.

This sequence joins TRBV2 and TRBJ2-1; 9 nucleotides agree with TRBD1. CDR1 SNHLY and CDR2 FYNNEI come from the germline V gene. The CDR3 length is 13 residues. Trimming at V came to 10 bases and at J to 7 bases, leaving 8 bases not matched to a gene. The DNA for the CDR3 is TGTGCCACTTCCGGGACAGGGAGGAATGAGCAGTTCTTC. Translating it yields CATSGTGRNEQFF.

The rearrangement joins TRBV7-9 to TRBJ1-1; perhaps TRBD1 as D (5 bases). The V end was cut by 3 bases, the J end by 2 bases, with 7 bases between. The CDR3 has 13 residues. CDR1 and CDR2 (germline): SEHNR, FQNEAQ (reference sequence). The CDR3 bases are TGTGCCAGCAGCTTCCAGGGAAACACTGAAGCTTTCTTT. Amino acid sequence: CASSFQGNTEAFF.

The CDR3 loop reads CASSPGSGNSPLHF. The CDR3 DNA sequence: TGTGCCAGCAGCCCCGGGTCGGGGAATTCACCCCTCCACTTT. The genes are TRBV27 and TRBJ1-6; no firm D call. Germline V gene lookup returns CDR1 MNHEY and CDR2 SMNVEV (reference sequence). The CDR3 covers 14 residues. The germline V and J ends were trimmed by 6 bases and 7 bases, with 13 bases remaining between them.

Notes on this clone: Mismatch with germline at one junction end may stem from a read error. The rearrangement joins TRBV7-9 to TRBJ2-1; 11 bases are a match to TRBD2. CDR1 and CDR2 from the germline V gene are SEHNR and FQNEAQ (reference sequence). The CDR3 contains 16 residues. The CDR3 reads CSSSLVPSGGYNEQFF. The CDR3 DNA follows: TGTTCCAGCAGCTTAGTCCCTAGCGGGGGGTACAATGAGCAGTTCTTC. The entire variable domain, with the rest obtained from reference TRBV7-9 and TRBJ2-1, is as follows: DTGVSQNPRHKITKRGQNVTFRCDPISEHNRLYWYRQTLGQGPEFLTYFQNEAQLEKSRLLSDRFSAERPKGSFSTLEIQRTEQGDSAMYLCSSSLVPSGGYNEQFFGPGTRLTVL.

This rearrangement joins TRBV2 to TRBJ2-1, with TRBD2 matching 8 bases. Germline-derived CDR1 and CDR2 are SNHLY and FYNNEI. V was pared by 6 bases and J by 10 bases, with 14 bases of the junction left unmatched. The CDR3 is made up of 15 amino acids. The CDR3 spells CASRPGTSGSWEQFF. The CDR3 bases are TGTGCCAGCAGACCCGGGACTAGTGGATCTTGGGAGCAGTTCTTC.

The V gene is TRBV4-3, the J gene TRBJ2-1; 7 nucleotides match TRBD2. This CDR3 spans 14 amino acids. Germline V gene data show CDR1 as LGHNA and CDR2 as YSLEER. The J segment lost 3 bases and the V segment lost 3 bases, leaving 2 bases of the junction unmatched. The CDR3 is CASSHGLGYNEQFF. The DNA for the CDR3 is TGCGCCAGCAGCCACGGACTAGGCTACAATGAGCAGTTCTTC.

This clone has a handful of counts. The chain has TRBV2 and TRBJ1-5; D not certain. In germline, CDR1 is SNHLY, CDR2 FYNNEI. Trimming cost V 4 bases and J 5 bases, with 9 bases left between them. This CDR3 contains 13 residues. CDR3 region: CASSGHTDQPQHF. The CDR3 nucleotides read TGTGCCAGCAGTGGGCACACCGATCAGCCCCAGCATTTT.

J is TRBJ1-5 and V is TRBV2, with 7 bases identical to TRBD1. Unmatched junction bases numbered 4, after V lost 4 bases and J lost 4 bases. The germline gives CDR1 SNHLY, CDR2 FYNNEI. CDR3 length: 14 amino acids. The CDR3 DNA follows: TGTGCCAGCAGTGTGGACAGGTGGAATCAGCCCCAGCATTTT. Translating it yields CASSVDRWNQPQHF.

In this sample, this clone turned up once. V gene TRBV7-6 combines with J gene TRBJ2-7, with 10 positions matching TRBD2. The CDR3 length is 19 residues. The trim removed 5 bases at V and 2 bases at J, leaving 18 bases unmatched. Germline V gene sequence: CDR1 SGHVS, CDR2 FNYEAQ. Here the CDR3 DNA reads TGTGCCAGCAGCCCTTTAGCGGGGGGCCCTTACCTCCCTCCCTACGAGCAGTACGTC. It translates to CASSPLAGGPYLPPYEQYV.

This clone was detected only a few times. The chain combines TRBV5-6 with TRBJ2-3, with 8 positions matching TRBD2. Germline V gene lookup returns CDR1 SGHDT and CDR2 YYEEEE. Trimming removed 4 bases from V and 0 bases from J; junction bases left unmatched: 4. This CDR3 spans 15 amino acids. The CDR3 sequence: CASSEVAGSTDTQYF. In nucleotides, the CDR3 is TGTGCCAGCAGCGAAGTAGCGGGAAGCACAGATACGCAGTATTTT.

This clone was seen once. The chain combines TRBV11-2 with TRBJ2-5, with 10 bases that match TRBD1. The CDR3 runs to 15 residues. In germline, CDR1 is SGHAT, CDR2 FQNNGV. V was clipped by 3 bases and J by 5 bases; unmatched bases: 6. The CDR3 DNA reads TGTGCCAGCAGCTTGTATTCGGACAGGGGGGAGACCCAGTACTTC. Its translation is CASSLYSDRGETQYF.

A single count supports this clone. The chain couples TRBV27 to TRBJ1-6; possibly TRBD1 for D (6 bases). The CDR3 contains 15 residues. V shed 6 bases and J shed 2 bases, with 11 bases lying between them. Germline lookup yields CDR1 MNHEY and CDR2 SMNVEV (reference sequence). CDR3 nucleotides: TGTGCCAGCAGGGTCAGGGGAGCCTATAATTCACCCCTCCACTTT. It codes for CASRVRGAYNSPLHF.

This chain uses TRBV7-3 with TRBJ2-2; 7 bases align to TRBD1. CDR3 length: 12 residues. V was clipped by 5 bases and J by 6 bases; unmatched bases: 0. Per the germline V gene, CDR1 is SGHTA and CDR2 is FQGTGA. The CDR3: CASSDRAGELFF. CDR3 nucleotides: TGTGCCAGCAGCGACAGGGCCGGGGAGCTGTTTTTT.

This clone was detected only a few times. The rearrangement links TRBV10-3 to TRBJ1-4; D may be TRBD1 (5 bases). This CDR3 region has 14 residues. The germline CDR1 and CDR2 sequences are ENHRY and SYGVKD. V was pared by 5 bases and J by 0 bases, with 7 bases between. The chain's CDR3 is CAISRGTTNEKLFF. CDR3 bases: TGTGCCATCAGTAGGGGCACAACTAATGAAAAACTGTTTTTT.